Listed below are T cell receptor beta chains from one sample, sequenced in a study of T cell changes during pregnancy in multiple sclerosis. Profiling relied on immunoSEQ multiplex PCR, and the TCRdb table lists in-frame clones only, not all of them. The table lists over 35,000 clones, more than 90% of them singletons. Sequencing used CD8+ T cells from peripheral blood mononuclear cells, obtained in the first trimester of pregnancy. Receptors were obtained from a female donor with multiple sclerosis, enrolled in a pregnancy study. Each CDR3 is given without its conserved first and last residue. Fields, in order: V gene, J gene, CDR3 protein.

V gene: TRBV5-8
J gene: TRBJ1-5
CDR3 protein: APTRGQGVNDQPQH

V gene: TRBV4-2
J gene: TRBJ1-2
CDR3 protein: ASSQSIGRGAHGYT

V gene: TRBV7-9
J gene: TRBJ1-1
CDR3 protein: ASSLVGGEDTEAF

V gene: TRBV11-2
J gene: TRBJ2-1
CDR3 protein: ASSLGGTAPSYNEQF

V gene: TRBV10-3
J gene: TRBJ2-1
CDR3 protein: ASLRTGQQNNEQF

V gene: TRBV9
J gene: TRBJ1-2
CDR3 protein: ASSVAEEYGYT

V gene: TRBV29-1
J gene: TRBJ1-1
CDR3 protein: SDLTGSEAF

V gene: TRBV6-5
J gene: TRBJ1-1
CDR3 protein: ASSYSGYEAF

V gene: TRBV15
J gene: TRBJ2-7
CDR3 protein: ATSSSEVEQY

V gene: TRBV6-5
J gene: TRBJ2-3
CDR3 protein: ASRGGETQY

V gene: TRBV28
J gene: TRBJ1-1
CDR3 protein: ASRLPTGGSTEAF

V gene: TRBV4-2
J gene: TRBJ2-7
CDR3 protein: ASSQGTGEGYEQY

V gene: TRBV6-4
J gene: TRBJ2-1
CDR3 protein: ASSDSADNGEQF

V gene: TRBV7-9
J gene: TRBJ2-2
CDR3 protein: ASSLHTGAHTGELF

V gene: TRBV27
J gene: TRBJ2-7
CDR3 protein: ASSSQTPGTGGGGPLYEQY

V gene: TRBV29-1
J gene: TRBJ1-2
CDR3 protein: SVPGTGAPSYT

V gene: TRBV7-8
J gene: TRBJ2-7
CDR3 protein: ASSRRGGSYEQY

V gene: TRBV28
J gene: TRBJ2-3
CDR3 protein: ASRPRLAREKDTQY

V gene: TRBV6-5
J gene: TRBJ2-1
CDR3 protein: ASTSVSARNEQF

V gene: TRBV6-1
J gene: TRBJ1-1
CDR3 protein: ASSGQDGGTEAF

V gene: TRBV4-1
J gene: TRBJ1-5
CDR3 protein: ASSPRRDNQPQH

V gene: TRBV5-6
J gene: TRBJ1-2
CDR3 protein: ASSLGPGESYGYT

V gene: TRBV5-1
J gene: TRBJ2-1
CDR3 protein: ASRITRGQNEQF

V gene: TRBV7-7
J gene: TRBJ2-2
CDR3 protein: ASSAGGLTGELF

V gene: TRBV5-1
J gene: TRBJ2-7
CDR3 protein: ASSLGQLYEQY

V gene: TRBV2
J gene: TRBJ1-2
CDR3 protein: ASSVLGGIYGYT

V gene: TRBV5-6
J gene: TRBJ1-2
CDR3 protein: ASSAGLTYGYT

V gene: TRBV4-1
J gene: TRBJ2-2
CDR3 protein: ASSERGELF

V gene: TRBV6-1
J gene: TRBJ2-7
CDR3 protein: ASSNSGTGSYEQY

V gene: TRBV19
J gene: TRBJ1-2
CDR3 protein: ASSPEGVSYGYT

V gene: TRBV27
J gene: TRBJ1-2
CDR3 protein: ASSLRPPTGDYGYT

V gene: TRBV10-2
J gene: TRBJ1-3
CDR3 protein: ASTPQVSGNTIY